Listed below are T cell receptor beta chains from one sample, sequenced in a study of T cell responses to AZD1222 COVID-19 vaccine. Sequencing used immunoSEQ multiplex PCR; TCRdb keeps in-frame clones, though not all of them. The data hold about 110,000 clones, with around 84% observed a single time. The input for sequencing was peripheral blood, taken on day 0 of AZD1222 vaccination. These receptors all stem from an adult in good health. CDR3s include the opening cysteine and the closing phenylalanine or tryptophan. The order of the fields is D gene, J gene, V gene, clone size, CDR3 DNA, CDR3 protein. The D gene is left open where the match is weak. Size is stated for part of the rows, as once, few or many counts, or as a class when the clone is expanded.

- TRBJ2-7 TRBV21-1 - TGTACCAGCAGCAAATTACACAGGGGGAGCCTCGAGCAGTACTTC CTSSKLHRGSLEQYF
TRBD1 TRBJ1-2 TRBV28 - TGTGCCAGCAGTTTACCCGGGACAGGGCACTATGGCTACACCTTC CASSLPGTGHYGYTF
- TRBJ1-6 TRBV6-5 - TGTGCCAGCAGACCTCCGGGACGCGAGGGGTCACCCCTCCACTTT CASRPPGREGSPLHF
- TRBJ2-7 TRBV5-6 - TGTGCCAGCGCTAAAGGTTTCAGCTCCTACGAGCAGTACTTC CASAKGFSSYEQYF
TRBD1 TRBJ1-4 TRBV5-1 - TGCGCCAGCACCGTACAGGGGAGCACTAATGAAAAACTGTTTTTT CASTVQGSTNEKLFF
TRBD1 TRBJ2-7 TRBV7-9 - TGTGCCAGCCGTCAGGACAGGGCGTCCCTCGAGCAGTACTTC CASRQDRASLEQYF
- TRBJ1-1 TRBV7-2 - TGTGCCAGCAGCCCTGGTGGGGCCTACACTGAAGCTTTCTTT CASSPGGAYTEAFF
TRBD1 TRBJ1-1 TRBV28 - TGTGCCAGCAGTACCTTACAGGGGGCGCCAGGTGAAGCTTTCTTT CASSTLQGAPGEAFF
- TRBJ1-2 TRBV2 - TGTGCCAGCAGTGACCGTAGACAGGTCTATGGCTACACCTTC CASSDRRQVYGYTF
- TRBJ1-2 TRBV5-4 - TGTGCCAGCAGCTTTCGGGGGGGGGCCCTTGCGGGCTACACCTTC CASSFRGGALAGYTF
- TRBJ2-2 TRBV5-6 - TGTGCCAGCAGCCAGCGACGGGGGAACACCGGGGAGCTGTTTTTT CASSQRRGNTGELFF
- TRBJ1-5 TRBV18 - TGTGCCAGCTCCCCAGAGGACGTTCAGCCCCAGCATTTT CASSPEDVQPQHF
- TRBJ1-1 TRBV28 - TGTGCCAGCAGTTTGCCAGGGGTCACTGAAGCTTTCTTT CASSLPGVTEAFF
- TRBJ2-5 TRBV29-1 few TGCAGCGTTGAAGAGACCCAGTACTTC CSVEETQYF
- TRBJ2-7 TRBV6-2/TRBV6-3 - TGTGCCAGCAGTTACACGTCGGTCGAGCAGTACTTC CASSYTSVEQYF
- TRBJ1-5 TRBV10-2 - TGCGCCAGCAGTGAGTCGTCGGATCAGCCCCAGCATTTT CASSESSDQPQHF
TRBD2 TRBJ2-2 TRBV5-4 few TGTGCCAGCAGCTTGGCCCGCGGGGGGCCCGGGGAGCTGTTTTTT CASSLARGGPGELFF
- TRBJ1-6 TRBV5-4 - TGTGCCAGCAGATTGGGGACACCTTATAATTCACCCCTCCACTTT CASRLGTPYNSPLHF
TRBD2 TRBJ2-5 TRBV2 - TGTGCCAGCGGTAGCGGGGGCTGGGGAGAGACCCAGTACTTC CASGSGGWGETQYF
- TRBJ1-3 TRBV6-5 - TGTGCCAGCACCCCGGGTTTTGGAAACACCATATATTTT CASTPGFGNTIYF
- TRBJ2-1 TRBV28 - TGTGCCAGCAGTCTAAGACTAGGCTACAATGAGCAGTTCTTC CASSLRLGYNEQFF
- TRBJ2-2 TRBV6-5 - TGTGCCAGCAGTTACTCCGGCCAGGGGGGCACCGGGGAGCTGTTTTTT CASSYSGQGGTGELFF
- TRBJ1-5 TRBV7-2 - TGTGCCAGCAGCTTTACGGGGAACGAGCCCCAGCATTTT CASSFTGNEPQHF
TRBD1 TRBJ1-2 TRBV28 - TGTGCCAGCAGCCGGACCCGCGGGACAGTTAACTATGGCTACACCTTC CASSRTRGTVNYGYTF
- TRBJ1-1 TRBV29-1 - TGCAGCGTTGGGAGACCCGGCGGGTACACTGAAGCTTTCTTT CSVGRPGGYTEAFF
TRBD1 TRBJ1-5 TRBV19 many TGTGCCAGTGCGGACAGGGGCTCATACAGCAATCAGCCCCAGCATTTT CASADRGSYSNQPQHF
- TRBJ1-5 TRBV28 - TGTGCCAGCAGGCCCTTAGGATGGGATCAGCCCCAGCATTTT CASRPLGWDQPQHF
- TRBJ2-3 TRBV5-1 - TGCGCCAGCAGCTTGCGAGGGGAACCCCTTCGTAAGTATTTT CASSLRGEPLRKYF
- TRBJ1-2 TRBV6-5 few TGTGCCACCTCGAGAGGAGCTAACTATGGCTACACCTTC CATSRGANYGYTF
- TRBJ1-2 TRBV21-1 - TGTGCCAGCAGCAAGGACGGCGGAGCTAACTATGGCTACACCTTC CASSKDGGANYGYTF
- TRBJ2-7 TRBV28 many TGTGCCACCCTTCAGGACATCTCCTACGAGCAGTACTTC CATLQDISYEQYF
- TRBJ2-3 TRBV5-6 - TGTGCCAGCAGCCATGACAGGTCAGGCACAGATACGCAGTATTTT CASSHDRSGTDTQYF
TRBD1 TRBJ2-3 TRBV7-2 - TGTGCCAGCAGCTTAGTCTACAGGGGGCCTGCAGATACGCAGTATTTT CASSLVYRGPADTQYF
TRBD1 TRBJ1-5 TRBV6-1 - TGTGCCAGCAGTGACGCCGGGACAGGGAATCAGCCCCAGCATTTT CASSDAGTGNQPQHF